The clone carrying this T cell receptor (beta chain) showed up just a few times. The antigen remains undetermined. By 5'RACE template switching, TCR cDNA was produced, with a universal primer site and UMIs added in the process. MiXCR was run by TCRdb on the 5' RACE reads, yielding one entry per CDR3 protein. The sample shows about 210,000 distinct CDR3 sequences, more than 6.5% of them seen only once. Germline V gene lookup returns CDR1 DFQATT and CDR2 SNEGSKA (reference sequence). Trimming cost V 5 bases and J 4 bases; bases outside gene matches: 7. The CDR3 loop spans 14 amino acids. The record originates from a study of T cells after yellow fever vaccination. The study, taken as a whole, reports: Weaker, the secondary response had a peak occurring faster, on day 5 versus 15.

Source: CD4+ T cells sorted from PBMCs, taken on the day of the yellow fever booster vaccination. The chain has TRBV20-1 and TRBJ2-5, with TRBD2 matching over 10 bases. The TCR originated in a man between 25 and 39 years old who received the YFV17D yellow fever vaccine. The CDR3 loop reads CSAFKREGRETQYF. Here the CDR3 DNA reads TGCAGTGCTTTCAAGCGGGAGGGCCGAGAGACCCAGTACTTC.